What follows describes a single TCR beta chain. Its antigen is still unknown. No much larger clone is present one base from it, and per-base qualities are unavailable. Using the deep immunoSEQ assay, multiplex PCR amplified TCR CDR3 regions from genomic DNA. Extracted genomic DNA from each cell subset was spread evenly across all wells of several immunoSEQ 96-well plates, with each plate serving as a replicate. Each replicate PCR for sorted subsets received around 0.2 ug genomic DNA, equal to about 30,000 T cell genomes. Purified libraries were quantified with a Qubit 3.0 fluorometer, sized on a Bioanalyzer 2100, and re-quantified with the KAPA Library Quantification kit. Every immunoSEQ 96-well plate was sequenced on a separate single-read 150-cycle Illumina NextSeq 550 flow cell. On the authors' methods: Because the immunoSEQ output held only junctional sequences and lacked quality scores, the filtering could not match the filtering applied to full-length reads. Sequences were annotated with PyIR, a Python wrapper for IgBLAST v1.9, using IMGT germline references to assign V/J genes and CDR3. Any read was removed if the V/J assignment was weak (E-value above 1e-6), the CDR3 was missing, or the read contained stop codons, out-of-frame junctions, or ambiguous translated residues. V3J clonotypes were defined by identical inferred V gene, J gene, and CDR3 amino acid sequence. The percentage overlap between two repertoires was calculated by dividing the number of shared unique clonotypes by the size of the smaller repertoire. Richness of each repertoire was evaluated using RTK rarefaction, the Chao1 estimator, and Recon v2.1 estimates of unobserved clonotypes. For all TCRbeta clonotypes obtained by the gDNA method from a few donors, generation probabilities were computed with OLGA. In its TCRdb copy, this immuneACCESS table keeps in-frame sequences only and misses some clones. Where compared with another copy, unresolved V genes explain less than half of these, and the others have no known cause. V and J calls and clone size are copied from that table; D and trimming were computed from the DNA. For this sample there are fewer than 850,000 clones; approximately 96% appear just once. Jointly, the top ten make up 0.2% to 0.25% of the sample.

This sample is drawn from a study of shared clonotypes between healthy human individuals (dated by TCRdb to about 2020). As for the study more broadly: A few men and two women, aged 18 to 49 years, made up the cohort. Per donor, three plates each were used for CD4 naive and CD4 memory, two for CD8 naive, and one for CD8 memory. To estimate repertoire size and how much clonotype sharing occurs between individuals, the study deeply sequenced the blood TCR repertoires of several healthy adults. Different laboratories and diverse techniques were used to prepare libraries and sequence TCR repertoires, to increase sequencing depth and limit assay-specific biases. Per donor, leukapheresis produced somewhere between about 0.94 and 9 billion PBMCs. Study-wide conclusions, independent of this receptor: Naive subsets generally had larger estimated clonotype richness than memory subsets did. Because the study included only a small number of donors, the genetic and exposure-history diversity represented was limited. Sharing across a handful of donors was observed for approximately 5% of naive CD4, under 4% of naive CD8, about 2.3% of memory CD4, and less than 0.45% of memory CD8 clonotypes. Higher generation probabilities were observed for clonotypes shared by all four sorted-subset donors than for non-shared clonotypes. Incomplete sequencing was indicated by rarefaction of sorted-subset datasets, despite the large sequencing depth. Pairwise subsampling led to the expectation that sequencing depth would affect the degree of clonotype sharing among donors. Only blood was sampled, and tissue TCR repertoires likely differ from those in blood.

For the CD8 naive samples, CD45RO-negative cells were positively selected for CCR7, yielding a CD45RA+CCR7+ population from which TemRA cells were excluded. Donors were healthy HIV-negative adults with no recently reported acute infections or vaccinations. All donors were Caucasian adults living in Nashville, Tennessee, USA. Blood was obtained by leukapheresis, after which PBMCs were separated by Ficoll-Histopaque density gradient centrifugation and cryopreserved in liquid nitrogen vapor phase. Analytical flow cytometry was used to check the purity and quantity of every magnetically sorted T cell population. From each sorted fraction, genomic DNA was isolated and quantified by UV absorbance on a Nanodrop 2000c. This TCR was recovered from a man aged 25-40 years in good health. Sequencing input: naive CD8+ T cells sorted from blood. The cell subset or site label, read with the paper, signifies: CD45RA+CCR7+.

The CDR3 protein sequence reads: CASSITEAYEQYF. The base sequence is TGTGCCAGTAGTATAACAGAAGCCTACGAGCAGTACTTC. The receptor chain draws on TRBV19 and TRBJ2-7, with no confident D gene call. The CDR3, cysteine through phenylalanine, is 13 amino acids long. Solely the CDR3 DNA is kept, with 39 bases framed from the first base. Taken from the germline V gene (reference sequence), the CDR1 and CDR2 loops are LNHDA and SQIVND. V is shortened by 2 bases, J by 2 bases, and the region joining them spans 7 bases.